What follows are 25 T cell receptor beta chains derived from one specimen sequenced in a study of cytomegalovirus exposure and HLA in healthy donors. Primers included in the PCR were 60 Vbeta and 13 Jbeta primers. Assay: immunoSEQ multiplex PCR; the TCRdb copy retains only in-frame clones and omits some. The repertoire holds over 150,000 clones, with around 80% as singletons. Sequenced input: PBMCs. The receptors originated from a human donor in good health.

This rearrangement joins TRBV4-3 to TRBJ2-5; TRBD2 is a possible D gene (6 bases). V was cut by 0 bases and J by 4 bases, with 12 bases left in between. Germline CDR1 LGHNA, CDR2 YSLEER. The CDR3 contains 15 residues. CDR3 coding DNA: TGCGCCAGCAGCCAAGAGGGACTGGGGAGAGAGACCCAGTACTTC. Its protein is CASSQEGLGRETQYF.

The sample holds a few counts of this clone. V and J are TRBV5-6 and TRBJ1-2, with D uncertain. Per germline, CDR1 SGHDT and CDR2 YYEEEE. This CDR3 comprises 13 residues. The V end was cut by 1 base, the J end by 6 bases, with 10 bases between. The CDR3 DNA follows: TGTGCCAGCAGCTTGCCCTATGCAAATGGCTACACCTTC. Translated, it gives CASSLPYANGYTF.

This rearrangement joins TRBV5-5 to TRBJ1-2, with 7 bases aligning to TRBD1. Germline V gene data show CDR1 as SGHKS and CDR2 as YYEKEE (reference sequence). CDR3 length equals 15 residues. V trimming: 4 bases; J trimming: 0 bases; junction bases outside the gene matches: 6. CDR3 region: CASSPGTDANYGYTF. In DNA form, the CDR3 reads TGTGCCAGCAGCCCCGGGACAGATGCTAACTATGGCTACACCTTC.

In its sample, this clone was seen once. The V gene is TRBV7-6, the J gene TRBJ1-3, with 7 nucleotides matching TRBD1. CDR3 length: 16 residues. The germline V gene has CDR1 SGHVS and CDR2 FNYEAQ. Trimming removed 5 bases from V and 0 bases from J; junction bases left unmatched: 7. Written as DNA, the CDR3 is TGTGCCAGCAGCCCCTTGGGACAGACCTCTGGAAACACCATATATTTT. Protein product: CASSPLGQTSGNTIYF.

This clone was found once. The V call is TRBV18, the J call TRBJ2-7, with TRBD2 matching over 12 bases. With V trimmed by 3 bases and J by 4 bases, 13 bases remained unmatched. Germline loops: CDR1 KGHSH, CDR2 LQKENI. The CDR3 covers 18 residues. For the CDR3, the DNA is TGTGCCAGCTCACCCGAACTAGCGGGGGGCCTCTTCGGGTACGAGCAGTACTTC. Protein product: CASSPELAGGLFGYEQYF.

V gene TRBV4-1 combines with J gene TRBJ2-5, with D unclear. This CDR3 is built from 14 residues. Trimming cost V 3 bases and J 5 bases, with 13 bases left between them. CDR1 is MGHRA and CDR2 is YSYEKL in the germline V gene. CDR3 DNA: TGCGCCAGCAGCCAGGAAGTTAGCTCGGAGACCCAGTACTTC. It translates to CASSQEVSSETQYF.

This clone was picked up one time. The chain recombines TRBV6-6 with TRBJ2-7, with 10 bases lining up with TRBD1. The V segment lost 0 bases and the J segment 5 bases; nucleotides outside the gene matches: 4. The CDR3 contains 15 residues. Per germline, CDR1 MNHNY and CDR2 SVGAGI (reference sequence). CDR3 coding DNA: TGTGCCAGCAGTTACTCGACAGGGGGCCTCGACGAGCAGTACTTC. Its protein is CASSYSTGGLDEQYF.

The rearrangement uses TRBV4-1 and TRBJ2-3; D unresolved. V lost 5 bases and J lost 2, with 14 bases in between. Per the germline V gene, CDR1 is MGHRA and CDR2 is YSYEKL. This CDR3 contains 15 residues. CDR3 in DNA: TGCGCCAGCAGCGGAAGACTCGAAGACACAGATACGCAGTATTTT. It translates to CASSGRLEDTDTQYF.

This clone has more than one count but fewer than ten. V is TRBV12-5 and J is TRBJ2-5, with 12 bases aligning to TRBD1. CDR1 LGHNT and CDR2 FRNRAP come from the germline V gene. This CDR3 is 16 amino acids long. With V trimmed by 1 base and J by 2 bases, 2 bases remained unmatched. CDR3 nucleotides: TGTGCTAGTGGTTTGGGGGGACAGGGGGCGCAAGAGACCCAGTACTTC. Translated: CASGLGGQGAQETQYF.

This clone has just a few counts. The V gene is TRBV4-1, the J gene TRBJ2-1; perhaps TRBD2 as D (5 bases). Trimming cost V 6 bases and J 3 bases, with 21 bases left between them. CDR3 length: 17 residues. Germline V gives CDR1 MGHRA, CDR2 YSYEKL. Here the CDR3 DNA reads TGCGCCAGCAGTTCTACGGCTGGGAGAAGTCTCTACAATGAGCAGTTCTTC. Its protein product is CASSSTAGRSLYNEQFF.

This chain joins TRBV7-9 and TRBJ2-3, with 9 bases aligning to TRBD2. CDR1 SEHNR and CDR2 FQNEAQ come from the germline V gene (reference sequence). Trimming removed 0 bases from V and 0 bases from J; junction bases left unmatched: 10. This CDR3 contains 19 residues. The chain's CDR3 is CASSLASAGGRSSTDTQYF. CDR3 nucleotide sequence: TGTGCCAGCAGCTTAGCTTCCGCGGGGGGGCGTTCTAGCACAGATACGCAGTATTTT.

This chain connects TRBV5-1 to TRBJ2-1; 10 bases map to TRBD2. Germline values: CDR1 SGHRS, CDR2 YFSETQ. The CDR3 extends over 12 amino acids. The trim removed 7 bases at V and 9 bases at J, leaving 4 bases unmatched. Written as DNA, the CDR3 is TGCGCCAGCGGACTAGCGGAGGGTGAGCAGTTCTTC. It translates to CASGLAEGEQFF.

The chain joins TRBV7-9 to TRBJ2-7, with D maybe TRBD1 (6 bases). The CDR3 sequence is 15 residues long. The V gene lost 5 bases and the J gene lost 7 bases, with 21 bases spanning the gap. The V gene's germline CDR1 is SEHNR and CDR2 FQNEAQ (reference sequence). CDR3 amino acids: CASSPGTLGAREQYF. CDR3 nucleotides: TGTGCCAGCAGCCCTGGCACGTTGGGGGCGCGGGAGCAGTACTTC.

V usage is TRBV5-1 and J usage is TRBJ2-1; weak D call: TRBD2 (7 bases). V lost 3 bases and J 8 bases, leaving 12 bases between the germline ends. This CDR3 is built from 13 residues. Per the germline V gene, CDR1 is SGHRS and CDR2 is YFSETQ. The CDR3, as DNA: TGCGCCAGCAGCTGGGGAGGGGGGTATGAGCAGTTCTTC. Its translation: CASSWGGGYEQFF.

Concerning this clone: Other DNA sequences in this sample translate to the same CDR3. The chain joins TRBV19 to TRBJ2-7; 11 bases map to TRBD1. Germline V gives CDR1 LNHDA, CDR2 SQIVND (reference sequence). This CDR3 comprises 14 residues. V lost 5 bases to trimming and J lost 3 bases; unmatched junction nucleotides: 3. CDR3 sequence: CASSPGTGGYEQYF. In DNA, the CDR3 is TGTGCCAGTAGTCCTGGGACAGGGGGCTACGAGCAGTACTTC.

The V call is TRBV7-2, the J call TRBJ2-5; perhaps TRBD2 as D (5 bases). Trimming took 5 bases from V and 1 from J, leaving 14 bases between them. The CDR3 loop spans 15 amino acids. In germline, CDR1 is SGHTA, CDR2 FQGNSA. The CDR3 sequence: CASSPQLVTQETQYF. CDR3 bases: TGTGCCAGCAGCCCCCAACTAGTGACCCAAGAGACCCAGTACTTC.

There are a few counts of this clone. CDR3 sequence (DNA): TGTGCCAGCTCACCGGACAGGGCTGTCACCGGGGAGCTGTTTTTT. It is translated as CASSPDRAVTGELFF. The genes are TRBV18 and TRBJ2-2, with 8 nucleotides matching TRBD1. Germline V gene lookup returns CDR1 KGHSH and CDR2 LQKENI. Unmatched junction bases numbered 4, after V lost 3 bases and J lost 4 bases. This CDR3 is 15 amino acids long.

The CDR3 coding sequence is TGTGCCAGCTCACCTCCCGACCGACTGGTGCGCTCTGGAAACACCATATATTTT. Amino acids: CASSPPDRLVRSGNTIYF. The gene calls are TRBV18 and TRBJ1-3; D gene uncertain. The V end lost 3 bases, the J end lost 0 bases, and 18 bases lay between the germline ends. Germline CDR1 is KGHSH and CDR2 is LQKENI. The CDR3 has 18 amino acids.

The chain uses TRBV19 and TRBJ1-3; weak D call: TRBD1 (6 bases). The CDR3 runs 14 residues. V lost 5 bases and J 0 bases, leaving 8 bases between the germline ends. Looked up from germline, CDR1 is LNHDA and CDR2 is SQIVND (reference sequence). The CDR3 spells CASSRQVSGNTIYF. The CDR3 region has the DNA TGTGCCAGTAGTCGACAGGTCTCTGGAAACACCATATATTTT.

V usage is TRBV4-1 and J usage is TRBJ1-1; 7 positions match TRBD1. From germline, CDR1 is MGHRA and CDR2 YSYEKL. This CDR3 is built from 12 residues. V lost 3 bases to trimming and J lost 8 bases; unmatched junction nucleotides: 3. CDR3 residues: CASSHHRGEAFF. The CDR3 DNA reads as TGCGCCAGCAGCCACCACAGGGGCGAAGCTTTCTTT.

This clone has only a few counts. V is TRBV5-6 and J is TRBJ1-5; no clear D gene. CDR1 and CDR2 (germline): SGHDT, YYEEEE. This CDR3 region has 14 residues. The V end was cut by 2 bases, the J end by 2 bases, with 8 bases between. This CDR3 reads CASSFGRGNQPQHF. CDR3 in DNA: TGTGCCAGCAGCTTCGGGCGGGGCAATCAGCCCCAGCATTTT.

Comment on this clone: This likely comes from a read error, as the CDR3 has no conserved phenylalanine or tryptophan at its end. Because the CDR3's place on the DNA is in doubt, the DNA is left out and the CDR3 is given as listed by TCRdb. The V gene is TRBV21-1, the J gene TRBJ2-7; the table gives TRBD2 as D, unverified against the DNA. TRBV21-1 is described as a pseudogene. 8 amino acids form the CDR3, both terminal residues included. This CDR3 is CASSKGSI.

V gene TRBV27 combines with J gene TRBJ1-1; 8 bases are shared with TRBD1. The CDR3 runs to 14 residues. Germline assignment: CDR1 MNHEY and CDR2 SMNVEV (reference sequence). The V segment lost 3 bases and the J segment 5 bases; nucleotides outside the gene matches: 5. The DNA for the CDR3 is TGTGCCAGCAGTTTGATGACAGGGGAGACTGAAGCTTTCTTT. Translated: CASSLMTGETEAFF.

This chain links TRBV4-1 with TRBJ1-2; 8 nucleotides align to TRBD1. J gave up 3 bases and V 2 bases, and 8 bases lay outside the gene matches. This CDR3 has 16 amino acids. CDR1 and CDR2 (germline): MGHRA, YSYEKL. Here the CDR3 DNA reads TGCGCCAGCAGCCAATTGTATGGGACAGGCCACTATGGCTACACCTTC. Translated: CASSQLYGTGHYGYTF.

The chain links TRBV2 to TRBJ1-2, with D maybe TRBD1 (5 bases). The germline V gene encodes CDR1 SNHLY and CDR2 FYNNEI. The CDR3 covers 14 residues. V was pared by 6 bases and J by 8 bases, with 19 bases between. For the CDR3, the DNA is TGTGCCAGCAGCCCCGCCGACAGTCTCTGGGGCTACACCTTC. Translated: CASSPADSLWGYTF.